These T cell receptor beta chains were read from a single sample in a study of T-cell memory formation after mild COVID-19. TCRdb recomputed calls from the 5' RACE reads with MiXCR, one row per CDR3 protein. The table has roughly 400,000 distinct CDR3 sequences, 15% to 20% seen once. Sequenced input: PBMCs or a T cell subset sorted from them (not recorded which). The source of these receptors is a man between 18 and 29 years old who had mild COVID-19 (a few samples of this study predate the infection). Cell type and time point are not known. The CDR3 runs from the conserved cysteine through the conserved F or W. The D gene is left open where the match is weak. Some rows mark clone size as missing; the rest say once, few, many or name a class of expanded clone.

j_call: TRBJ2-2
v_call: TRBV6-5
cdr3_length: 16
d_call: NA
clone_size: NA
cdr3_aa: CASSYPGTPNTGELFF
cdr3_nt: TGTGCCAGCAGTTACCCCGGGACTCCGAACACCGGGGAGCTGTTTTTT

j_call: TRBJ2-1
v_call: TRBV20-1
cdr3_length: 15
d_call: TRBD2
clone_size: few
cdr3_aa: CSARGQRGAYNEQFF
cdr3_nt: TGCAGTGCTAGAGGGCAGCGGGGGGCGTACAATGAGCAGTTCTTC

j_call: TRBJ2-1
v_call: TRBV10-2
cdr3_length: 16
d_call: TRBD2
clone_size: NA
cdr3_aa: CASSPEVGGGYNEQFF
cdr3_nt: TGCGCCAGCAGTCCAGAGGTTGGCGGGGGCTACAATGAGCAGTTCTTC

j_call: TRBJ2-3
v_call: TRBV6-5
cdr3_length: 15
d_call: NA
clone_size: NA
cdr3_aa: CASSYSGMSADTQYF
cdr3_nt: TGTGCCAGCAGTTACTCGGGAATGAGCGCAGATACGCAGTATTTT

j_call: TRBJ2-5
v_call: TRBV7-9
cdr3_length: 14
d_call: NA
clone_size: NA
cdr3_aa: CASSIVGAQETQYF
cdr3_nt: TGTGCCAGCAGCATTGTCGGGGCCCAAGAGACCCAGTACTTC

j_call: TRBJ2-5
v_call: TRBV7-2
cdr3_length: 15
d_call: NA
clone_size: NA
cdr3_aa: CASSPTPGRGETQYF
cdr3_nt: TGTGCCAGCAGCCCGACGCCCGGTCGGGGGGAGACCCAGTACTTC

j_call: TRBJ1-4
v_call: TRBV2
cdr3_length: 13
d_call: NA
clone_size: NA
cdr3_aa: CASNLEAREKLFF
cdr3_nt: TGTGCCAGCAATCTGGAGGCGCGGGAAAAACTGTTTTTT

j_call: TRBJ1-5
v_call: TRBV7-2
cdr3_length: 17
d_call: TRBD1
clone_size: few
cdr3_aa: CASSPAGRTGFNQPQHF
cdr3_nt: TGTGCCAGCAGCCCCGCGGGGAGGACAGGATTCAATCAGCCCCAGCATTTT

j_call: TRBJ1-1
v_call: TRBV7-2
cdr3_length: 15
d_call: TRBD1
clone_size: few
cdr3_aa: CASSPWTGGNTEAFF
cdr3_nt: TGTGCCAGCAGCCCGTGGACAGGGGGGAACACTGAAGCTTTCTTT

j_call: TRBJ1-1
v_call: TRBV7-2
cdr3_length: 14
d_call: NA
clone_size: NA
cdr3_aa: CASSYRRGRTEAFF
cdr3_nt: TGTGCCAGCAGCTATAGGAGGGGTCGGACTGAAGCTTTCTTT

j_call: TRBJ1-4
v_call: TRBV21-1
cdr3_length: 15
d_call: NA
clone_size: NA
cdr3_aa: CASSKVGSTNEKLFF
cdr3_nt: TGTGCCAGCAGCAAAGTCGGTTCAACTAATGAAAAACTGTTTTTT

j_call: TRBJ1-2
v_call: TRBV10-2
cdr3_length: 12
d_call: TRBD1
clone_size: few
cdr3_aa: CASRRQGDGYTF
cdr3_nt: TGCGCCAGCAGGCGACAGGGAGATGGCTACACCTTC

j_call: TRBJ1-6
v_call: TRBV6-5
cdr3_length: 15
d_call: NA
clone_size: NA
cdr3_aa: CASRQDNTYNSPLHF
cdr3_nt: TGTGCCAGCAGACAGGACAACACCTATAATTCACCCCTCCACTTT

j_call: TRBJ2-7
v_call: TRBV5-4
cdr3_length: 15
d_call: TRBD2
clone_size: NA
cdr3_aa: CASSLGTSGRVEQYF
cdr3_nt: TGTGCCAGCAGCCTAGGGACTAGCGGTCGGGTCGAGCAGTACTTC

j_call: TRBJ2-3
v_call: TRBV5-1
cdr3_length: 16
d_call: TRBD2
clone_size: NA
cdr3_aa: CASSPGLAESTDTQYF
cdr3_nt: TGCGCCAGCAGCCCCGGACTAGCGGAATCCACAGATACGCAGTATTTT

j_call: TRBJ2-3
v_call: TRBV5-1
cdr3_length: 15
d_call: NA
clone_size: NA
cdr3_aa: CASSGRGVSTDTQYF
cdr3_nt: TGCGCCAGCAGTGGTCGAGGGGTTAGTACAGATACGCAGTATTTT

j_call: TRBJ2-1
v_call: TRBV5-1
cdr3_length: 15
d_call: NA
clone_size: many
cdr3_aa: CASSFSGGSYNEQFF
cdr3_nt: TGCGCCAGCAGCTTCAGCGGAGGCTCCTACAATGAGCAGTTCTTC

j_call: TRBJ2-3
v_call: TRBV7-6
cdr3_length: 14
d_call: NA
clone_size: few
cdr3_aa: CASSLAQGGNTQYF
cdr3_nt: TGTGCCAGCAGCTTAGCACAGGGAGGAAATACGCAGTATTTT

j_call: TRBJ2-3
v_call: TRBV29-1
cdr3_length: 13
d_call: NA
clone_size: NA
cdr3_aa: CSVVSGPTDTQYF
cdr3_nt: TGCAGCGTTGTGTCAGGGCCCACAGATACGCAGTATTTT

j_call: TRBJ2-3
v_call: TRBV6-5
cdr3_length: 12
d_call: NA
clone_size: few
cdr3_aa: CASSPREGSQYF
cdr3_nt: TGTGCCAGCAGCCCACGCGAGGGGTCGCAGTATTTT

j_call: TRBJ1-1
v_call: TRBV7-9
cdr3_length: 14
d_call: TRBD1
clone_size: few
cdr3_aa: CASSLGGGFTEAFF
cdr3_nt: TGTGCCAGCAGCTTAGGAGGGGGCTTCACTGAAGCTTTCTTT

j_call: TRBJ2-5
v_call: TRBV27
cdr3_length: 16
d_call: TRBD1
clone_size: NA
cdr3_aa: CASSTADRRYQETPYF
cdr3_nt: TGTGCCAGCAGTACCGCGGACAGGCGGTACCAAGAGACCCCGTACTTC

j_call: TRBJ2-3
v_call: TRBV12-3/TRBV12-4
cdr3_length: 16
d_call: NA
clone_size: many
cdr3_aa: CASSLARSIDSDTQYF
cdr3_nt: TGTGCCAGCAGTTTAGCGCGCTCGATAGATTCAGATACGCAGTATTTT

j_call: TRBJ1-1
v_call: TRBV7-9
cdr3_length: 13
d_call: NA
clone_size: few
cdr3_aa: CASSLPGLTEAFF
cdr3_nt: TGTGCCAGCAGCTTACCAGGGCTAACTGAAGCTTTCTTT

j_call: TRBJ1-6
v_call: TRBV4-3
cdr3_length: 14
d_call: NA
clone_size: NA
cdr3_aa: CASSQDKQWAPLHF
cdr3_nt: TGCGCCAGCAGCCAAGATAAGCAATGGGCACCCCTCCACTTT

j_call: TRBJ2-7
v_call: TRBV12-3/TRBV12-4
cdr3_length: 15
d_call: TRBD1
clone_size: few
cdr3_aa: CASRGTGASSYEQYF
cdr3_nt: TGTGCCAGCAGAGGGACAGGGGCGAGCTCCTACGAGCAGTACTTC

j_call: TRBJ2-5
v_call: TRBV18
cdr3_length: 17
d_call: TRBD2
clone_size: NA
cdr3_aa: CASSPPIAGGPQETQYF
cdr3_nt: TGTGCCAGCTCACCACCGATCGCGGGGGGACCCCAAGAGACCCAGTACTTC

j_call: TRBJ2-5
v_call: TRBV28
cdr3_length: 19
d_call: NA
clone_size: NA
cdr3_aa: CASSFPRTRPSAGQETQYF
cdr3_nt: TGTGCCAGCAGTTTCCCCAGGACCAGGCCAAGCGCAGGTCAAGAGACCCAGTACTTC

j_call: TRBJ2-2
v_call: TRBV20-1
cdr3_length: 14
d_call: NA
clone_size: few
cdr3_aa: CSARERYTTGELFF
cdr3_nt: TGCAGTGCTAGAGAGCGGTACACCACCGGGGAGCTGTTTTTT

j_call: TRBJ2-5
v_call: TRBV12-3/TRBV12-4
cdr3_length: 13
d_call: NA
clone_size: NA
cdr3_aa: CASSLLGRETQYF
cdr3_nt: TGTGCCAGCAGTTTACTGGGCCGGGAGACCCAGTACTTC

j_call: TRBJ2-2
v_call: TRBV5-1
cdr3_length: 14
d_call: TRBD1
clone_size: NA
cdr3_aa: CASGTGNSAGELFF
cdr3_nt: TGCGCCAGCGGGACAGGGAATTCCGCCGGGGAGCTGTTTTTT